The rows below give T cell receptor beta chains drawn from one sample of a study of shared clonotypes between healthy human individuals. Produced via immunoSEQ multiplex PCR; TCRdb's table is partial and in-frame only. The sample gives more than 2,000,000 clones, approximately 95% of which show up once; 0.35% to 0.45% is in the top ten. Sequenced sample: naive CD4+ T cells from PBMCs. These receptors were taken from a man between 18 and 35 years old in good health. Some clones in this sample may be carry-over from other donors' samples. The CDR3 runs from the conserved cysteine through the conserved F or W. The D gene is left open where the match is weak. Clone size is not always given. Where it is, it says once, few, many or a class for expanded clones.

TRBJ2-1	TRBV11-3	13	NA	once	CASSLVIGNEQFF	TGTGCCAGCAGCTTAGTGATTGGGAATGAGCAGTTCTTC
TRBJ1-4	TRBV7-8	13	TRBD1	NA	CASSLGTGTKLFF	TGTGCCAGCAGCCTCGGGACAGGGACAAAACTGTTTTTT
TRBJ1-1	TRBV11-2	19	NA	NA	CASSERGQRTITLNTEAFF	TGTGCCAGCAGCGAAAGAGGACAGCGTACCATAACCTTGAACACTGAAGCTTTCTTT
TRBJ2-1	TRBV6-6	12	NA	NA	CASTTRGGKQFF	TGTGCCAGCACCACCCGTGGGGGAAAACAGTTCTTC
TRBJ1-2	TRBV5-4	15	TRBD1	NA	CASSSGQAWGYGYTF	TGTGCCAGCAGCTCCGGACAGGCGTGGGGCTATGGCTACACCTTC
TRBJ2-7	TRBV9	15	NA	NA	CASSPGAGSSYEQYF	TGTGCCAGCAGCCCCGGGGCGGGCAGCTCCTACGAGCAGTACTTC
TRBJ2-3	TRBV30	13	TRBD2	NA	CAWSAGGMDTQYF	TGTGCCTGGTCGGCGGGAGGGATGGATACGCAGTATTTT
TRBJ2-1	TRBV19	14	TRBD2	NA	CASSLAGGDNEQFF	TGTGCCAGTAGCCTAGCGGGAGGGGACAATGAGCAGTTCTTC
TRBJ2-1	TRBV6-5	15	TRBD2	NA	CASSYGLASYNEQFF	TGTGCCAGCAGTTACGGACTAGCGTCTTACAATGAGCAGTTCTTC
TRBJ1-1	TRBV2	15	TRBD1	NA	CASRKQGARNTEAFF	TGTGCCAGCAGAAAACAGGGGGCGAGAAACACTGAAGCTTTCTTT
TRBJ1-1	TRBV6-5	12	TRBD1	NA	CASKGTGGQAFF	TGTGCCAGCAAGGGGACAGGCGGGCAAGCTTTCTTT
TRBJ2-7	TRBV9	14	NA	NA	CASSRLDLGYEQYF	TGTGCCAGCAGCCGGCTAGACTTGGGCTACGAGCAGTACTTC
TRBJ2-5	TRBV18	15	TRBD1	NA	CASSQRQGKSETQYF	TGTGCCAGCTCACAAAGACAGGGCAAATCTGAGACCCAGTACTTC
TRBJ2-7	TRBV5-4	15	NA	NA	CASSFRGPPSYEQYF	TGTGCCAGCAGCTTTCGGGGTCCCCCCTCCTACGAGCAGTACTTC
TRBJ2-1	TRBV27	23	TRBD2	NA	CASSLIRGWGRLAGGSSYNEQFF	TGTGCCAGCAGTTTAATTCGTGGTTGGGGGAGACTAGCGGGAGGGAGCTCCTACAATGAGCAGTTCTTC
TRBJ2-1	TRBV5-4	15	TRBD1	NA	CASSPGQGTYNEQFF	TGTGCCAGCAGCCCAGGACAGGGGACCTACAATGAGCAGTTCTTC
TRBJ2-2	TRBV10-2	14	NA	NA	CASSEGQNSRELFF	TGCGCCAGCAGTGAAGGACAGAATAGCAGGGAGCTGTTTTTT
TRBJ2-3	TRBV10-3	12	NA	once	CAISEATDTQYF	TGTGCCATCAGTGAGGCCACAGATACGCAGTATTTT
TRBJ2-7	TRBV27	15	TRBD2	NA	CASSSGLAVFLVQYF	TGTGCCAGCAGTTCCGGACTAGCGGTTTTTCTTGTGCAGTACTTC
TRBJ2-2	TRBV5-4	12	NA	NA	CASSPPAGELFF	TGTGCCAGCAGCCCTCCGGCCGGGGAGCTGTTTTTT
TRBJ2-5	TRBV18	16	TRBD2	NA	CASSPLGLAGGETQYF	TGTGCCAGCTCACCCCTCGGACTAGCGGGAGGAGAGACCCAGTACTTC
TRBJ2-5	TRBV6-5	13	NA	NA	CASSAREQETQYF	TGTGCCAGCAGTGCAAGAGAACAAGAGACCCAGTACTTC
TRBJ2-5	TRBV5-6	14	NA	NA	CASSLTGTQETQYF	TGTGCCAGCAGCTTGACAGGGACCCAAGAGACCCAGTACTTC
TRBJ2-5	TRBV7-6	14	NA	NA	CASSLRARGETQYF	TGTGCCAGCAGCCTCCGGGCCCGAGGGGAGACCCAGTACTTC
TRBJ2-2	TRBV6-1	15	NA	NA	CASNHLGRVGGELFF	TGTGCCAGCAACCACCTAGGCAGGGTGGGCGGGGAGCTGTTTTTT
TRBJ1-1	TRBV6-1	15	TRBD1	NA	CASSAEQGLSTEAFF	TGTGCCAGCAGTGCGGAACAGGGGCTGAGCACTGAAGCTTTCTTT
TRBJ1-1	TRBV7-8	13	NA	NA	CASSLGRNTEAFF	TGTGCCAGCAGCCTGGGGAGAAACACTGAAGCTTTCTTT
TRBJ2-7	TRBV9	14	TRBD2	once	CASSVASGPYEQYF	TGTGCCAGCAGCGTGGCTAGCGGGCCGTACGAGCAGTACTTC
TRBJ2-4	TRBV4-3	16	TRBD1	NA	CASSQDLGQAVNIQYF	TGCGCCAGCAGCCAAGATTTGGGACAGGCTGTCAACATTCAGTACTTC
TRBJ2-2	TRBV28	17	TRBD2	NA	CASSESGTSWNTGELFF	TGTGCCAGCAGCGAGTCCGGGACTAGCTGGAACACCGGGGAGCTGTTTTTT
TRBJ2-7	TRBV9	16	TRBD1	NA	CASSPRGTGISYEQYF	TGTGCCAGCAGCCCGAGAGGGACAGGGATATCCTACGAGCAGTACTTC
TRBJ2-5	TRBV5-1	15	NA	NA	CASSTAGTTQETQYF	TGCGCCAGCAGCACGGCCGGGACAACTCAAGAGACCCAGTACTTC
TRBJ2-1	TRBV4-1	16	TRBD2	NA	CASSQAALAGLNEQFF	TGCGCCAGCAGCCAAGCGGCACTAGCGGGACTAAATGAGCAGTTCTTC
TRBJ2-1	TRBV5-1	17	TRBD2	NA	CASSPSPPGLAYNEQFF	TGCGCCAGCAGCCCTTCTCCCCCGGGACTAGCCTACAATGAGCAGTTCTTC
TRBJ2-3	TRBV7-3	13	TRBD2	NA	CASSLRTSVAQYF	TGTGCCAGCAGCTTAAGGACTAGCGTCGCGCAGTATTTT
TRBJ2-7	TRBV5-6	15	TRBD1	NA	CASSLGTGGGYEQYF	TGTGCCAGCAGCTTGGGGACAGGGGGTGGCTACGAGCAGTACTTC
TRBJ2-5	TRBV7-2	14	TRBD1	NA	CASSWGQAQETQYF	TGTGCCAGCAGCTGGGGACAGGCCCAAGAGACCCAGTACTTC
TRBJ2-5	TRBV2	16	NA	NA	CASSELGGATGETQYF	TGTGCCAGCAGTGAATTGGGCGGAGCCACCGGGGAGACCCAGTACTTC
TRBJ2-3	TRBV27	16	TRBD2	once	CASSVGLAGTTDTQYF	TGTGCCAGCAGTGTCGGACTAGCGGGGACCACAGATACGCAGTATTTT
TRBJ1-1	TRBV29-1	13	NA	NA	CSVVSAMNTEAFF	TGCAGCGTAGTGTCAGCCATGAACACTGAAGCTTTCTTT
TRBJ1-4	TRBV30	13	NA	NA	CAWSQGSFEKLFF	TGTGCCTGGAGTCAGGGATCGTTTGAAAAACTGTTTTTT
TRBJ2-5	TRBV4-3	14	NA	NA	CASSQGWERETQYF	TGCGCCAGCAGCCAGGGCTGGGAAAGGGAGACCCAGTACTTC
TRBJ2-5	TRBV5-5	13	TRBD2	NA	CASSLRGVETQYF	TGTGCCAGCAGCTTGCGGGGGGTTGAGACCCAGTACTTC
TRBJ2-3	TRBV2	12	NA	NA	CASTREPDTQYF	TGTGCCAGCACCAGAGAACCAGATACGCAGTATTTT
TRBJ2-1	TRBV20-1	11	NA	NA	CSARVRNEQFF	TGCAGTGCTAGAGTACGCAATGAGCAGTTCTTC
TRBJ2-5	TRBV27	15	TRBD2	NA	CASSLTSGRRETQYF	TGTGCCAGCAGTTTGACTAGCGGGAGAAGGGAGACCCAGTACTTC
TRBJ2-5	TRBV5-1	15	NA	NA	CASSLANRASETQYF	TGCGCCAGCAGCTTGGCCAACAGGGCTAGCGAGACCCAGTACTTC
TRBJ1-3	TRBV9	15	NA	NA	CASSSSTGGGNTIYF	TGTGCCAGCAGCTCCTCCACGGGTGGGGGAAACACCATATATTTT
TRBJ2-4	TRBV5-1	16	NA	NA	CASSFFSSATKNIQYF	TGCGCCAGCAGCTTTTTCTCTAGCGCCACCAAAAACATTCAGTACTTC
TRBJ2-2	TRBV2	11	NA	few	CASSDGGELFF	TGTGCCAGCAGTGATGGCGGGGAGCTGTTTTTT
TRBJ2-1	TRBV25-1	16	NA	NA	CASSGGTGDSYNEQFF	TGTGCCAGCAGTGGGGGGACGGGGGACTCCTACAATGAGCAGTTCTTC
TRBJ2-7	TRBV5-8	13	NA	NA	CASSLVGGYEQYF	TGTGCCAGCAGCTTGGTGGGCGGTTACGAGCAGTACTTC
TRBJ1-1	TRBV9	14	TRBD1	NA	CASSVTGGWTEAFF	TGTGCCAGCAGCGTTACAGGGGGCTGGACTGAAGCTTTCTTT
TRBJ2-5	TRBV9	17	NA	NA	CASSVAIVSGGSETQYF	TGTGCCAGCAGCGTAGCTATCGTTTCTGGGGGCTCGGAGACCCAGTACTTC
TRBJ1-5	TRBV28	13	NA	NA	CASSSPGQTSQHF	TGTGCCAGCAGCTCACCCGGACAGACGTCCCAGCATTTT
TRBJ2-6	TRBV7-3	19	TRBD1	NA	CASSSVQTGDTSGANVLTF	TGTGCCAGCAGCTCCGTTCAAACAGGGGATACCTCTGGGGCCAACGTCCTGACTTTC
TRBJ1-2	TRBV20-1	11	TRBD1	NA	CSAEDREDYTF	TGCAGTGCTGAGGACAGGGAAGACTACACCTTC
TRBJ1-1	TRBV6-5	15	NA	once	CASSWWGGKNTEAFF	TGTGCCAGCAGTTGGTGGGGCGGGAAGAACACTGAAGCTTTCTTT